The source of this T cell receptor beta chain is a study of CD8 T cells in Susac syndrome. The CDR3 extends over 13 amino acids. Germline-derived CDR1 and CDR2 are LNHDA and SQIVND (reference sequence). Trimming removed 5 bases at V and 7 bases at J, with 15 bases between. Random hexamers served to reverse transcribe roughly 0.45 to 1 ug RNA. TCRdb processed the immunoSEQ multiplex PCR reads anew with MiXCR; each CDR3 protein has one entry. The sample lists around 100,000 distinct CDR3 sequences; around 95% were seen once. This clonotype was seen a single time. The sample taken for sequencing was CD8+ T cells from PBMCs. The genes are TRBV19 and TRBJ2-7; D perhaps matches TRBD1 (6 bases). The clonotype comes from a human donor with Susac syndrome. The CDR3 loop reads CASSSSGVWEQYF. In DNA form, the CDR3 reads TGTGCCAGTAGTTCTTCAGGGGTGTGGGAGCAGTACTTC.